The clone carrying this T cell receptor (beta chain) was picked up many times. What it binds is not known. Using RNA transcripts as the source, TCR beta CDR3 regions were amplified. HTBI primers were the set used in a first-round RT-PCR of the TCR CDR3. Each CDR3 protein is one row after TCRdb ran MiXCR on the multiplex PCR reads. In the table there are some 500,000 distinct CDR3 sequences, about 16% of which are singletons. These data are taken from a study of T cells in Graves' hyperthyroidism and ophthalmopathy. Turning to the study itself: Initial diagnosis, before any treatment, was when peripheral blood was collected. Findings and caveats of the study: Model predictions of ophthalmopathy came a median about six months before onset. Most thyroid clonotypes expanded above 0.001 were also detected in blood.

CDR1 is GTSNPN, CDR2 SVGIG, per germline (reference sequence). This CDR3 is built from 16 residues. V shed 1 base and J shed 1 base, with 16 bases lying between them. This chain links TRBV30 with TRBJ1-1; a possible D gene is TRBD1 (6 bases). This TCR derives from a woman aged 25 to 39 with Graves' ophthalmopathy. Sequences were obtained from blood. The CDR3 loop is CAWSEDSPVGNTEAFF. The CDR3 bases are TGTGCCTGGAGTGAGGACAGCCCGGTGGGGAACACTGAAGCTTTCTTT.